Listed here are 26 T cell receptor beta chains from one sample, sequenced in a study of blood T cell repertoires in COVID-19. TCRdb's copy holds only in-frame clones and misses some; the assay was immunoSEQ multiplex PCR. The table shows approximately 77,000 clones, with over 85% occurring only once. The sample was peripheral blood. These receptors all come from a man between 50 and 59 years old with active COVID-19.

The V and J genes are TRBV10-3 and TRBJ1-1, with unresolved D. V lost 7 bases and J 0 bases, leaving 9 bases between the germline ends. The CDR3 is made up of 13 amino acids. The germline CDR1 and CDR2 sequences are ENHRY and SYGVKD. The CDR3: CAITGDMNTEAFF. The DNA for the CDR3 is TGTGCCATCACCGGGGATATGAACACTGAAGCTTTCTTT.

This clone appeared once. The V call is TRBV3-1 (or the pseudogene TRBV3-2), the J call TRBJ1-5, with a possible D match to TRBD1 (6 bases). CDR1 and CDR2 from the germline V gene are LGHDT and YNNKEL (reference sequence). Trimming took 4 bases from V and 6 from J, leaving 13 bases between them. The CDR3 spans 14 residues. The CDR3 loop is CASSPRTEGQPQHF. The CDR3 region has the DNA TGTGCCAGCAGCCCCAGGACAGAAGGTCAGCCCCAGCATTTT.

This sequence joins TRBV14 and TRBJ1-2, with D possibly matching TRBD1 (6 bases). The CDR3 consists of 13 residues. Germline V CDR1 and CDR2: SGHDN, FVKESK. V lost 3 bases, J lost 2 bases, and 7 bases lay in between. Here the CDR3 DNA reads TGTGCCAGCAGCCACGGGACAAACTATGGCTACACCTTC. Amino acids: CASSHGTNYGYTF.

This clone was found once. J is TRBJ2-2 and V is TRBV7-3; TRBD2 aligns across 8 bases. The J segment lost 1 base and the V segment lost 5 bases, leaving 3 bases of the junction unmatched. CDR3 size: 15 residues. Germline CDR1 reads SGHTA; CDR2 reads FQGTGA. CDR3 nucleotides: TGTGCCAGCAGCGCGGGGGGCTGGAACACCGGGGAGCTGTTTTTT. Its translation: CASSAGGWNTGELFF.

This clone has just one count. The chain uses TRBV19 and TRBJ1-5; perhaps TRBD1 as D (6 bases). The ends were cut back, 3 bases at V and 2 bases at J, with 14 bases in the middle. Germline CDR1 LNHDA, CDR2 SQIVND (reference sequence). The CDR3 length is 16 residues. The CDR3 nucleotides read TGTGCCAGTAGTATCTTGGGGGCGCGGGGCAATCAGCCCCAGCATTTT. Its translation is CASSILGARGNQPQHF.

The rearrangement uses TRBV2 and TRBJ2-1; TRBD2 agrees at 12 bases. The CDR3 extends over 15 amino acids. Germline V CDR1 and CDR2: SNHLY, FYNNEI. V was pared by 6 bases and J by 4 bases, with 4 bases of the junction left unmatched. The CDR3 DNA sequence: TGTGCCAGCAGCAAAGGACTAGCGGGGTACAATGAGCAGTTCTTC. Protein product: CASSKGLAGYNEQFF.

The chain carries TRBV6-4 and TRBJ2-1, with 11 bases aligning to TRBD2. Germline V gene lookup returns CDR1 MRHNA and CDR2 SNTAGT. The CDR3 spans 13 residues. The ends lost 4 bases at V and 9 bases at J; junction bases unmatched: 2. CDR3 nucleotide sequence: TGTGCCAGCAGTGCCGGGACTAGCGGTGAGCAGTTCTTC. Translation: CASSAGTSGEQFF.

The chain recombines TRBV21-1 with TRBJ1-1. TRBV21-1 is tagged as a pseudogene. There are 12 residues in the CDR3. CDR3 nucleotide sequence: TGTGCCAGCAACGGGGACTGTACTGAAGCTTTCTTT. It specifies CASNGDCTEAFF.

The chain uses TRBV3-1 (or the pseudogene TRBV3-2) and TRBJ1-1, with D unclear. The CDR3 extends over 13 amino acids. The V gene lost 4 bases and the J gene lost 1 base, with 7 bases spanning the gap. Germline-derived CDR1 and CDR2 are LGHDT and YNNKEL (reference sequence). The CDR3 DNA is TGTGCCAGCAGCCTACAGACGAACACTGAAGCTTTCTTT. This encodes CASSLQTNTEAFF.

This chain links TRBV7-2 with TRBJ2-7, with TRBD1 identical over 7 bases. Losses at the gene ends were 5 bases for V and 3 bases for J; bases not matched to a gene: 7. CDR3 length: 14 residues. Germline CDR1 reads SGHTA; CDR2 reads FQGNSA. In nucleotides, the CDR3 is TGTGCCAGCAGCCCCTCTCAGGGGGTCTACGAGCAGTACTTC. Translated, it gives CASSPSQGVYEQYF.

J is TRBJ1-2 and V is TRBV15, with 7 bases identical to TRBD1. The germline V gene encodes CDR1 LNHNV and CDR2 YYDKDF (reference sequence). The CDR3 runs 15 residues. With 0 bases clipped from V and 5 bases from J, the junction kept 6 bases outside the gene matches. CDR3 in DNA: TGTGCCACCAGCAGAGATCCCAAGACAGGGTATGGCTACACCTTC. This translates into CATSRDPKTGYGYTF.

This clone was seen a few times. V and J are TRBV7-2 and TRBJ1-2, with 7 nucleotides matching TRBD1. The V gene end was trimmed by 3 bases and the J gene end by 7 bases; junction bases not matched to a gene: 8. This CDR3 is 14 amino acids long. Germline V gives CDR1 SGHTA, CDR2 FQGNSA. The CDR3 sequence is CASSLGQTTGGYTF. The CDR3 nucleotides are TGTGCCAGCAGCTTGGGACAGACGACAGGTGGCTACACCTTC.

This rearrangement joins TRBV7-8 to TRBJ2-1; 8 positions agree with TRBD2. This CDR3 spans 15 amino acids. V dropped 5 bases and J dropped 4; count of bases not matched to a gene: 7. Germline V gene sequence: CDR1 SGHVS, CDR2 FQNEAQ. CDR3 amino acids: CASSQVTSGYNEQFF. The CDR3 coding sequence is TGTGCCAGCAGCCAGGTCACTAGCGGTTACAATGAGCAGTTCTTC.

J is TRBJ1-1 and V is TRBV5-1; TRBD1 aligns across 9 bases. This CDR3 comprises 16 residues. V shed 3 bases, J shed 6 bases, and the junction held 12 bases outside the gene matches. The germline V gene encodes CDR1 SGHRS and CDR2 YFSETQ. Written as DNA, the CDR3 is TGCGCCAGCAGCTCGGGACAGGGAGGTGTTAACGCTGAAGCTTTCTTT. It codes for CASSSGQGGVNAEAFF.

The chain employs TRBV27 and TRBJ1-1; 8 bases fit TRBD1. V trimming: 2 bases; J trimming: 11 bases; junction bases outside the gene matches: 7. Germline CDR1 MNHEY, CDR2 SMNVEV (reference sequence). The CDR3 totals 13 residues. The CDR3 nucleotides read TGTGCCAGCAGTTTACAGGGGGCTAGTACCGCTTTCTTT. Translated: CASSLQGASTAFF.

The genes are TRBV5-1 and TRBJ2-2; D is perhaps TRBD2 (5 bases). The CDR3 loop spans 17 amino acids. CDR1 SGHRS and CDR2 YFSETQ come from the germline V gene. The V end was cut by 7 bases, the J end by 1 base, with 20 bases between. The chain's CDR3 is CASSMAPGGLNTGELFF. The CDR3 nucleotides read TGCGCCAGCTCCATGGCCCCGGGCGGGTTGAACACCGGGGAGCTGTTTTTT.

The rearrangement uses TRBV6-1 and TRBJ1-1; a weak D match, TRBD1 (6 bases). Trimming removed 3 bases from V and 1 base from J, with 6 bases in between. This CDR3 is 13 amino acids long. Germline V gives CDR1 MNHNS, CDR2 SASEGT. CDR3: CASSEGQNTEAFF. The CDR3 coding sequence is TGTGCCAGCAGTGAGGGACAGAACACTGAAGCTTTCTTT.

A single count supports this clone. The chain links TRBV5-1 to TRBJ2-3; 8 nucleotides line up with TRBD2. The ends lost 5 bases at V and 1 base at J; junction bases unmatched: 9. This CDR3 region has 16 residues. In germline, CDR1 is SGHRS, CDR2 YFSETQ. The CDR3 coding sequence is TGCGCCAGCAGGTCTTCTAGCGGGTATGGCACAGATACGCAGTATTTT. Amino acids: CASRSSSGYGTDTQYF.

About this clone itself: An end of the junction differs from the germline gene, which may be a read error. The chain has TRBV19 and TRBJ2-1, with D possibly being TRBD2 (6 bases). This CDR3 is 18 amino acids long. Germline-derived CDR1 and CDR2 are LNHDA and SQIVND (reference sequence). The CDR3 protein is CASSIRTLWDSSSNEQFF. Here the CDR3 DNA reads TGTGCCAGTAGTATTCGAACTTTGTGGGACTCGTCCTCCAATGAGCAGTTCTTC.

The chain is built from TRBV11-3 and TRBJ2-1, with TRBD2 identical over 7 bases. The J segment lost 4 bases and the V segment lost 5 bases, leaving 11 bases of the junction unmatched. CDR3 length: 16 amino acids. Looked up from germline, CDR1 is SGHNT and CDR2 is YENEEA. CDR3 nucleotide sequence: TGTGCCAGCAGCCGCAGCCCGGGGGGTTCGTACAATGAGCAGTTCTTC. It codes for CASSRSPGGSYNEQFF.

The rearrangement links TRBV28 to TRBJ1-5; no definite D call. The germline CDR1 and CDR2 sequences are MDHEN and SYDVKM. The V gene lost 6 bases and the J gene lost 4 bases, with 7 bases spanning the gap. This CDR3 spans 12 amino acids. The CDR3 nucleotides read TGTGCCAGCAGCCCAGGAAATCAGCCCCAGCATTTT. Residues: CASSPGNQPQHF.

The rearrangement links TRBV5-1 to TRBJ1-1; 7 nucleotides line up with TRBD1. In germline, CDR1 is SGHRS, CDR2 YFSETQ. This CDR3 is built from 15 residues. With 0 bases clipped from V and 4 bases from J, the junction kept 6 bases outside the gene matches. CDR3 amino acids: CASSLGPGGSTEAFF. CDR3 coding DNA: TGCGCCAGCAGCTTGGGGCCAGGGGGTAGCACTGAAGCTTTCTTT.

The gene calls are TRBV6-2 or TRBV6-3 and TRBJ2-3; 8 positions agree with TRBD2. With V trimmed by 6 bases and J by 2 bases, 10 bases remained unmatched. Per the germline V gene, CDR1 is MNHEY and CDR2 is SVGEGT. The CDR3 runs 16 residues. The DNA of the CDR3 is TGTGCCAGCAGCCCTGAGCGGGGGCAGATCACAGATACGCAGTATTTT. This translates into CASSPERGQITDTQYF.

This rearrangement joins TRBV19 to TRBJ1-5; TRBD1 is a possible D gene (5 bases). The CDR3 spans 16 residues. Per germline, CDR1 LNHDA and CDR2 SQIVND (reference sequence). V was clipped by 5 bases and J by 1 base, with 15 bases between them. The DNA of the CDR3 is TGTGCCAGTAGTTTTCGGACACCGGAGAGCAATCAGCCCCAGCATTTT. This encodes CASSFRTPESNQPQHF.

The chain uses TRBV28 and TRBJ2-7; 10 bases match TRBD2. The CDR3 has 14 amino acids. Losses at the gene ends were 6 bases for V and 3 bases for J; bases not matched to a gene: 5. The germline gives CDR1 MDHEN, CDR2 SYDVKM. The CDR3 nucleotides read TGTGCCAGCAGGGGGAGCGGGAGGGGCTACGAGCAGTACTTC. It codes for CASRGSGRGYEQYF.

The J gene is TRBJ2-1, the V gene TRBV28; D gene ambiguous. Trimming cost V 3 bases and J 10 bases, with 10 bases left between them. The CDR3 has 12 residues. CDR1 is MDHEN, CDR2 SYDVKM, per germline. CDR3 bases: TGTGCCAGCAGTTTCCCCTCTAGGGAGCAGTTCTTC. This gives the protein CASSFPSREQFF.